The 10 T cell receptor beta chains reported below all come from one sample, sequenced in a study of blood T cell repertoires in COVID-19. Data came from immunoSEQ multiplex PCR; TCRdb stores just in-frame clones and leaves some out. The sample holds about 180,000 clones; approximately 85% are singletons and the top ten take roughly 11%. Sequenced: peripheral blood. The source of these receptors is a human donor with active or convalescent COVID-19. The donor label of this sample is uncertain.

This clone showed up just a few times. The genes are TRBV7-2 and TRBJ1-1; possible D gene TRBD1, 6 bases. The CDR3 is made up of 13 amino acids. Germline V lookup: CDR1 SGHTA, CDR2 FQGNSA. Trimming shortened V by 3 bases and J by 10 bases, and 15 bases separated the two germline ends. As DNA, the CDR3 is TGTGCCAGCAGCTTCGGACAGATTAGGGGAGCTTTCTTT. It is translated as CASSFGQIRGAFF.

This chain joins TRBV29-1 and TRBJ2-5; D not certain. Germline V gene lookup returns CDR1 SQVTM and CDR2 ANQGSEA. CDR3 length equals 11 residues. Trimming left V 7 bases short and J 7 bases short, with 13 bases between. The CDR3 DNA is TGCAGCGAATCTACCTCCGGGACCCAGTACTTC. Its translation: CSESTSGTQYF.

This clone was observed a few times. DNA for the CDR3: TGTGCCAGCAGGCCCTCGGGGGGGACTCAGCCCCAGCATTTT. The encoded protein is CASRPSGGTQPQHF. This chain joins TRBV6-6 and TRBJ1-5; D is possibly TRBD1 (5 bases). Germline V gives CDR1 MNHNY, CDR2 SVGAGI (reference sequence). V was trimmed by 6 bases and J by 6 bases, leaving 15 bases between them. This CDR3 comprises 14 residues.

The rearrangement joins TRBV27 to TRBJ1-5; D is possibly TRBD1 (6 bases). Deletions cut 2 bases from V and 2 bases from J, with 7 bases between. The length of the CDR3 is 14 residues. CDR1 is MNHEY, CDR2 SMNVEV, per germline (reference sequence). This CDR3 reads CASSLQGRNQPQHF. The CDR3 DNA reads as TGTGCCAGCAGTTTACAGGGGCGCAATCAGCCCCAGCATTTT.

This rearrangement joins TRBV5-4 to TRBJ1-1; tentatively, D is TRBD1 (5 bases). CDR1 and CDR2 (germline): SGHNT, YYREEE (reference sequence). The CDR3 has 15 amino acids. V was shortened by 1 base and J by 5 bases, with 15 bases between the two germline ends. The CDR3 DNA reads as TGTGCCAGCAGCTTGTTCAGGGCTGGGGGGACTGAAGCTTTCTTT. It yields the protein CASSLFRAGGTEAFF.

J is TRBJ1-6 and V is TRBV6-2 or TRBV6-3; D is unclear. Germline V CDR1 and CDR2: MNHEY, SVGEGT. The CDR3 is 15 residues long. V lost 5 bases and J lost 0, with 8 bases in between. CDR3 sequence reads: CASSRWSSYNSPLHF. The CDR3 coding sequence is TGTGCCAGCAGTCGTTGGAGCTCCTATAATTCACCCCTCCACTTT.

V is TRBV5-1 and J is TRBJ2-1; TRBD2 aligns across 10 bases. This CDR3 region has 16 residues. In germline, CDR1 is SGHRS, CDR2 YFSETQ. Germline trimming cut 1 base from V and 4 bases from J; bases unmatched to any gene: 5. CDR3 bases: TGCGCCAGCAGCTTGCGGACTAGCGGAGTATACAATGAGCAGTTCTTC. Its translation: CASSLRTSGVYNEQFF.

This sequence joins TRBV7-2 and TRBJ2-1, with 13 bases aligning to TRBD2. V was clipped by 5 bases and J by 10 bases; unmatched bases: 17. Germline CDR1 SGHTA, CDR2 FQGNSA. CDR3 size: 18 residues. DNA for the CDR3: TGTGCCAGCAGCAACGGACTAGCGGGGGAGCGGCAATTTAGAGAGCAGTTCTTC. Amino acid sequence: CASSNGLAGERQFREQFF. The full variable domain, its missing parts supplied by reference TRBV7-2 and TRBJ2-1, is GAGVSQSPSNKVTEKGKDVELRCDPISGHTALYWYRQSLGQGLEFLIYFQGNSAPDKSGLPSDRFSAERTGGSVSTLTIQRTQQEDSAVYLCASSNGLAGERQFREQFFGPGTRLTVL.

The chain is built from TRBV7-7 and TRBJ2-5; TRBD2 aligns across 13 bases. V lost 5 bases, J lost 3 bases, and 6 bases stayed unmatched. CDR3 length: 16 amino acids. Germline CDR1 reads SSHAT; CDR2 reads FNYEAQ (reference sequence). The DNA of the CDR3 is TGTGCCAGCAGCCAGACTAGCGGGGGGCCGGAAGAGACCCAGTACTTC. This encodes CASSQTSGGPEETQYF.

The chain carries TRBV7-9 and TRBJ2-5; D remains unclear. Per the germline V gene, CDR1 is SEHNR and CDR2 is FQNEAQ (reference sequence). Trimming took off 2 bases at V and 5 bases at J, with 12 bases between the two ends. The CDR3 extends over 14 amino acids. The CDR3 loop is CASSLSGYAETQYF. The CDR3, as DNA: TGTGCCAGCAGCTTAAGTGGTTATGCGGAGACCCAGTACTTC.